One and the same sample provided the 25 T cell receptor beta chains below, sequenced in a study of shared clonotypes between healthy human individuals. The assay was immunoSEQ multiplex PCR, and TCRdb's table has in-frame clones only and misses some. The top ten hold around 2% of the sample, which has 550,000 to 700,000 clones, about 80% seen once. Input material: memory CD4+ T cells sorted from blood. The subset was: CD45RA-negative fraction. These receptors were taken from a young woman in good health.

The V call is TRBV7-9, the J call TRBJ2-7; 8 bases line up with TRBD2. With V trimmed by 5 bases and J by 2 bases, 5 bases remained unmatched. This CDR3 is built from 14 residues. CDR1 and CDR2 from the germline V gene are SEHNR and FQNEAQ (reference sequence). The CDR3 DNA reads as TGTGCCAGCAGCATTAGCGGGATTCCCTACGAGCAGTACTTC. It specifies CASSISGIPYEQYF.

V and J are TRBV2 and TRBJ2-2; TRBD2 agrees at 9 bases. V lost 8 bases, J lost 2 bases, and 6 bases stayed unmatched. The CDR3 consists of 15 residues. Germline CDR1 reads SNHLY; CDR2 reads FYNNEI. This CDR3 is CASSASGVNTGELFF. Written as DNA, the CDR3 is TGTGCCAGCTCGGCTAGCGGGGTCAACACCGGGGAGCTGTTTTTT.

CDR3 region: CASSPAGQPAGNTIYF. For the CDR3, the DNA is TGTGCCAGCAGCCCCGCCGGACAGCCAGCTGGAAACACCATATATTTT. V usage is TRBV27 and J usage is TRBJ1-3; D may be TRBD1 (6 bases). The CDR3 is 16 residues long. Germline CDR1 and CDR2: MNHEY and SMNVEV (reference sequence). The V and J ends lost 6 bases and 2 bases respectively, with 17 bases between them.

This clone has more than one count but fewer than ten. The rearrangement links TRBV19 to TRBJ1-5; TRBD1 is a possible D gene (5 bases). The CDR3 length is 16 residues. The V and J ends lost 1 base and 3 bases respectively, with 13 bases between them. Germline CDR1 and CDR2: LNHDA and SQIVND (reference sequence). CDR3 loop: CASSIGQPQNNQPQHF. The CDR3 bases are TGTGCCAGTAGTATAGGACAGCCCCAAAACAATCAGCCCCAGCATTTT.

In DNA, the CDR3 is TGTGCCAGCAGCACAGTTGTATCCTACGAGCAGTACTTC. Protein product: CASSTVVSYEQYF. The genes are TRBV7-2 and TRBJ2-7, with no clear D. V was shortened by 5 bases and J by 1 base, with 9 bases between the two germline ends. The CDR3 is 13 residues long. Germline-derived CDR1 and CDR2 are SGHTA and FQGNSA.

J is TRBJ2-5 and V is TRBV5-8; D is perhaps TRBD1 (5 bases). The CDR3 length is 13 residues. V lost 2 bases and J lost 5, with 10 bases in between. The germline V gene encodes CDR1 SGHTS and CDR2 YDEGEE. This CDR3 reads CASSFQGRETQYF. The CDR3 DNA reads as TGTGCCAGCAGCTTCCAGGGCCGCGAGACCCAGTACTTC.

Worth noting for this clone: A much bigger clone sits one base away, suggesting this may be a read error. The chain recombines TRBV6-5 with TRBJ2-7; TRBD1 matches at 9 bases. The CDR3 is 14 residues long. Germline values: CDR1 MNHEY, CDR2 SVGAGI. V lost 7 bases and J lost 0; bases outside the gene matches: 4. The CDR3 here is CASTQTGGSYEQYF. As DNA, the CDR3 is TGTGCCAGCACCCAGACAGGGGGCTCCTACGAGCAGTACTTC.

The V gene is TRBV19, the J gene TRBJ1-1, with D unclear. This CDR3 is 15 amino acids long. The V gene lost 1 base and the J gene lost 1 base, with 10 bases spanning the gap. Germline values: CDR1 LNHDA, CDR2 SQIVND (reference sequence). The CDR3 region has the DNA TGTGCCAGTAGTATAGTTGGCAGCCGGAACACTGAAGCTTTCTTT. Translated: CASSIVGSRNTEAFF.

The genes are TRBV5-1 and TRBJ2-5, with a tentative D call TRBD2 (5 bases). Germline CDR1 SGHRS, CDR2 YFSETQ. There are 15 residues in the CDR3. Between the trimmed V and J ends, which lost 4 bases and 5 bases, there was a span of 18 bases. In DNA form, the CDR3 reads TGCGCCAGCAGCCCGGCTTCGACTAATGACGAGACCCAGTACTTC. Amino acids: CASSPASTNDETQYF.

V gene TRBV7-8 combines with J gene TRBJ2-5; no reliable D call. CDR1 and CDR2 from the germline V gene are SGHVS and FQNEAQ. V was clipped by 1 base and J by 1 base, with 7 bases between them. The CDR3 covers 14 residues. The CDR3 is CASSLVGAQETQYF. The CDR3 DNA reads TGTGCCAGCAGCTTAGTCGGCGCCCAAGAGACCCAGTACTTC.

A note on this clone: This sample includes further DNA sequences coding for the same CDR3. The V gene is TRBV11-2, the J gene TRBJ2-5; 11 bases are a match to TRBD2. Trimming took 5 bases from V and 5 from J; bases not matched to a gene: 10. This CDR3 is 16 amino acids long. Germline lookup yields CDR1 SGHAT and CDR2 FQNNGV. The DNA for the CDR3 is TGTGCCAGCAGCACCTCAGAACTAGCGGGAGTTGAGACCCAGTACTTC. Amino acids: CASSTSELAGVETQYF. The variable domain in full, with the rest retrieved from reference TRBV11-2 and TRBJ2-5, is EAGVAQSPRYKIIEKRQSVAFWCNPISGHATLYWYQQILGQGPKLLIQFQNNGVVDDSQLPKDRFSAERLKGVDSTLKIQPAKLEDSAVYLCASSTSELAGVETQYFGPGTRLLVL.

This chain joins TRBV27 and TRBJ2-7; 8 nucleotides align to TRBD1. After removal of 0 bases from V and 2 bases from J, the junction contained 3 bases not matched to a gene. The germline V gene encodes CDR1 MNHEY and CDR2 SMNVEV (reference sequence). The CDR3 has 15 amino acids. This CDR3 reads CASSLSTGVTYEQYF. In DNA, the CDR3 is TGTGCCAGCAGTTTATCGACAGGGGTTACCTACGAGCAGTACTTC.

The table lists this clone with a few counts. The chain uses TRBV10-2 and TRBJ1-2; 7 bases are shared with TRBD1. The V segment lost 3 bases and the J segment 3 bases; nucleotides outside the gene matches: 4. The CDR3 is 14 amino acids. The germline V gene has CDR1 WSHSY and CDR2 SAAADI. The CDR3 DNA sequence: TGCGCCAGCAGTGAAGGACAGGCTTACTATGGCTACACCTTC. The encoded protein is CASSEGQAYYGYTF.

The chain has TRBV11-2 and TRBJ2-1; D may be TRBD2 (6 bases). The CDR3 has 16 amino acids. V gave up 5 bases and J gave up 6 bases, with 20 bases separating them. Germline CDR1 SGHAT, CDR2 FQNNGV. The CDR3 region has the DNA TGTGCCAGCAGCGAGTTAGGAGCGGGCCAGTTCAATGAGCAGTTCTTC. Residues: CASSELGAGQFNEQFF.

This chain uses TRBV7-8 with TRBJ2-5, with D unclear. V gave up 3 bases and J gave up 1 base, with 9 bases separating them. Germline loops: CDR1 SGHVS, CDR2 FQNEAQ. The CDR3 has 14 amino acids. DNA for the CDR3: TGTGCCAGCAGCTTTCGGATGGGCCAAGAGACCCAGTACTTC. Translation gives CASSFRMGQETQYF. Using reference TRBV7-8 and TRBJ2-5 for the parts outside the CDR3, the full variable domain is GAGVSQSPRYKVAKRGQDVALRCDPISGHVSLFWYQQALGQGPEFLTYFQNEAQLDKSGLPSDRFFAERPEGSVSTLKIQRTQQEDSAVYLCASSFRMGQETQYFGPGTRLLVL.

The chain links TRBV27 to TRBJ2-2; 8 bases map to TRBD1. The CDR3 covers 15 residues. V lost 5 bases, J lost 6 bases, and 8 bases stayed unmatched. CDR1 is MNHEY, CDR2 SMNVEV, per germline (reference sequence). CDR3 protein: CASSMDRVVSGELFF. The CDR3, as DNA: TGTGCCAGCAGTATGGACAGGGTAGTATCCGGGGAGCTGTTTTTT.

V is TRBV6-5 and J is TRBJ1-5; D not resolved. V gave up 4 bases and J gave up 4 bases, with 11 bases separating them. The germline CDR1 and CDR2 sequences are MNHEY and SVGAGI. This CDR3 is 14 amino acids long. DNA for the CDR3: TGTGCCAGCAGTTTTTCAAGCAGAAATCAGCCCCAGCATTTT. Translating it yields CASSFSSRNQPQHF.

Here the CDR3 DNA reads TGCGCCAGCAGCTTGGTATTAGCGGGAGGTACAGAGACCCAGTACTTC. Protein: CASSLVLAGGTETQYF. The V and J genes are TRBV5-1 and TRBJ2-5; 10 positions match TRBD2. V trimming: 0 bases; J trimming: 4 bases; junction bases outside the gene matches: 6. Germline V CDR1 and CDR2: SGHRS, YFSETQ. The CDR3 extends over 16 amino acids.

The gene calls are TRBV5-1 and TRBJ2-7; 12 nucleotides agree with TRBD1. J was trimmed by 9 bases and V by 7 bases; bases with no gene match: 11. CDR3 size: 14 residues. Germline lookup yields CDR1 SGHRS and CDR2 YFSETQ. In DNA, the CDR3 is TGCGCCAGCCACTCCGGGACAGGGGGCGTTCGGCAGTACTTC. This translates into CASHSGTGGVRQYF.

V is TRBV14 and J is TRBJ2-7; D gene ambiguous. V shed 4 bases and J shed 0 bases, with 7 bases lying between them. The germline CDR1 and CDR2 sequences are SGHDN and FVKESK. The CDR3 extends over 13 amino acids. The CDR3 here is CASSPPDSYEQYF. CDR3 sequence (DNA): TGTGCCAGCAGCCCCCCCGACTCCTACGAGCAGTACTTC.

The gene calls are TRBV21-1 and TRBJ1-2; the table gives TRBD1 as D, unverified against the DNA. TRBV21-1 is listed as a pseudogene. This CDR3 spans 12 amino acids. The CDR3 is CASSNTGRNYTF. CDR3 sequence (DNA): TGTGCCAGCAGCAATACAGGGCGGAACTACACCTTC.

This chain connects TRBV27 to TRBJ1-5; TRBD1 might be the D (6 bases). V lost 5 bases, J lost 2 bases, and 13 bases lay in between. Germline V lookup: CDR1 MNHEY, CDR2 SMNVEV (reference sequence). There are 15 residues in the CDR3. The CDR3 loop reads CASSIQGLGNQPQHF. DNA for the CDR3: TGTGCCAGCAGTATTCAGGGGTTAGGCAATCAGCCCCAGCATTTT.

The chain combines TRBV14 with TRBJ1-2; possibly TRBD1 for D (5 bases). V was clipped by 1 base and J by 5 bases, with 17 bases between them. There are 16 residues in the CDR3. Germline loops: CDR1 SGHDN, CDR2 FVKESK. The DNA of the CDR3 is TGTGCCAGCAGCCAAGGAGGGCCAAGGGGCGGATATGGCTACACCTTC. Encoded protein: CASSQGGPRGGYGYTF.

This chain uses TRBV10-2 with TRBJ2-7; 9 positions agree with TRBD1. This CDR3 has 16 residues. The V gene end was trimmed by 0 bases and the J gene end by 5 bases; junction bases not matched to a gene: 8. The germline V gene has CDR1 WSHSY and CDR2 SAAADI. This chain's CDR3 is CASSESGTGKRNEQYF. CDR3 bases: TGCGCCAGCAGTGAGTCCGGGACAGGGAAACGGAACGAGCAGTACTTC.

The CDR3 DNA reads TGTGCCAGTAGTGACCCAGCGGGAGGCGGCACAGATACGCAGTATTTT. Protein product: CASSDPAGGGTDTQYF. The chain couples TRBV19 to TRBJ2-3, with 9 bases fitting TRBD2. The CDR3 runs to 16 residues. J was trimmed by 1 base and V by 5 bases; bases with no gene match: 7. Germline assignment: CDR1 LNHDA and CDR2 SQIVND (reference sequence).